This T cell receptor (beta chain) appears in the sequencing data of a study of blood T cells in healthy people across ages. Germline lookup yields CDR1 LGHNA and CDR2 YNFKEQ. This CDR3 spans 12 amino acids. V was shortened by 0 bases and J by 11 bases, with 10 bases between the two germline ends. This clonotype was counted ten times or more. A second about 7 to 11 cycle PCR used barcoded and J-beta primers. TCRdb processed the 5' RACE reads anew with MiXCR; each CDR3 protein has one entry. The sample has under 1,100,000 distinct CDR3 sequences; under 30% are singletons. Those donating, healthy Caucasian individuals from Russia, were aged roughly 6 to 95. This sample also appeared in a second study, on T cells of mothers and their children. Per that paper: Each mother gave over 10 million TCR beta CDR3 reads; each child, about 2.9 million. Overlap in related mother-child pairs always slightly exceeded unrelated pairs, never significantly.

The sequence was collected from a girl between 2 and 10 years old in good health. Sequenced: blood. The rearrangement uses TRBV4-2 and TRBJ1-1, with D hard to call. This CDR3 reads CASSQDPYEAFF. The CDR3 DNA sequence: TGTGCCAGCAGCCAAGACCCCTATGAGGCTTTCTTT.